This entry lists 8 T cell receptor beta chains sequenced from one sample in a study of beta chain features in type 1 diabetes (dated by TCRdb to the late 2010s). The library was obtained by the immunoSEQ multiplex PCR assay. The entire isolated RNA was reverse transcribed using the High Capacity cDNA Reverse Transcription Kit, and thus expressed TCRB transcripts were sequenced. Imported from immuneACCESS, the table was reduced by TCRdb to in-frame sequences with V and J called. These copies leave out some clones; in studies compared against another copy, an unresolved V gene accounts for under half, and the cause of the remainder is not known. This sample lists hundreds of thousands of clones; about 14% were detected once. The ten largest clones take up approximately 0.099% of the sample. The sequenced sample was naive CD4+ T cells from blood. The cell subset or site label, read with the paper, signifies: true naive CD4+ T cells. The receptors were sampled from a man aged 18 to 29 in good health.

The table lists this clone with a few counts. The rearrangement uses TRBV10-3 and TRBJ2-5; D is unclear. The germline CDR1 and CDR2 sequences are ENHRY and SYGVKD. V lost 6 bases to trimming and J lost 1 base, with 9 bases between them. The CDR3 consists of 13 residues. The CDR3 sequence: CAIRNRAQETQYF. The CDR3, as DNA: TGTGCCATCAGAAACAGAGCCCAAGAGACCCAGTACTTC.

The V gene is TRBV28, the J gene TRBJ1-1, with unresolved D. The length of the CDR3 is 11 residues. The germline V gene encodes CDR1 MDHEN and CDR2 SYDVKM. Trimming stripped 6 bases from V and 6 bases from J, with 8 bases between. The CDR3 region is CASREAPEAFF. The CDR3 DNA follows: TGTGCCAGCAGAGAGGCGCCTGAAGCTTTCTTT.

The chain's CDR3 is CAGHRDRVIAGNTIYF. The DNA for the CDR3 is TGTGCCGGTCACCGGGACAGGGTTATAGCTGGAAACACCATATATTTT. The chain has TRBV2 and TRBJ1-3, with TRBD1 matching 9 bases. The CDR3 contains 16 residues. Trimming cost V 11 bases and J 2 bases; bases outside gene matches: 13. Germline-derived CDR1 and CDR2 are SNHLY and FYNNEI.

V and J are TRBV14 and TRBJ1-1, with TRBD1 matching 10 bases. Losses at the gene ends were 10 bases for V and 5 bases for J; bases not matched to a gene: 13. CDR1 and CDR2 (germline): SGHDN, FVKESK. The CDR3 runs 15 residues. The CDR3 DNA is TGTGCCACAAGGGACAGGGGACTTGGAGGGACTGAAGCTTTCTTT. Translation gives CATRDRGLGGTEAFF.

The rearrangement joins TRBV10-3 to TRBJ2-2; D is undetermined. The V gene lost 4 bases and the J gene lost 6 bases, with 9 bases spanning the gap. The CDR3 length is 13 residues. Germline V lookup: CDR1 ENHRY, CDR2 SYGVKD. CDR3 region: CAISAGSAGELFF. CDR3 nucleotides: TGTGCCATCAGTGCTGGGTCGGCCGGGGAGCTGTTTTTT.

V and J are TRBV15 and TRBJ2-3; the D gene is possibly TRBD1 (6 bases). With 2 bases removed from V and 9 bases from J, the gap between germline ends came to 21 bases. The CDR3 contains 16 residues. Germline V CDR1 and CDR2: LNHNV, YYDKDF (reference sequence). The CDR3 coding sequence is TGTGCCACCAGCAGATCCGGGACATATGGACTTATGACGCAGTATTTT. Amino acid sequence: CATSRSGTYGLMTQYF.

The chain combines TRBV4-3 with TRBJ1-2; D is possibly TRBD1 (5 bases). The CDR3 is 13 amino acids. V lost 1 base to trimming and J lost 7 bases, with 10 bases between them. Germline assignment: CDR1 LGHNA and CDR2 YSLEER. CDR3 DNA: TGCGCCAGCAGCCAAGCGGGGGTTGGTGGCTACACCTTC. It is translated as CASSQAGVGGYTF.

The chain couples TRBV5-1 to TRBJ2-7; TRBD1 matches 7 bases. The ends lost 5 bases at V and 1 base at J; junction bases unmatched: 9. The CDR3 totals 15 residues. In germline, CDR1 is SGHRS, CDR2 YFSETQ. The CDR3 DNA follows: TGCGCCAGCAGTCCCGCGACAGGGAATTCCTACGAGCAGTACTTC. The encoded protein is CASSPATGNSYEQYF. Complete variable domain (other parts from reference TRBV5-1 and TRBJ2-7): KAGVTQTPRYLIKTRGQQVTLSCSPISGHRSVSWYQQTPGQGLQFLFEYFSETQRNKGNFPGRFSGRQFSNSRSEMNVSTLELGDSALYLCASSPATGNSYEQYFGPGTRLTVT.